The 8 T cell receptor beta chains below were found in one sample sequenced in a study of shared clonotypes between healthy human individuals. The data were produced by immunoSEQ multiplex PCR, yet TCRdb's version contains in-frame clones alone and is incomplete. The sample yields over a million clones, approximately 80% seen once. The sample consisted of memory CD4+ T cells from PBMCs. Subset described: CD45RA-negative fraction. These receptors were taken from a man aged 18 to 29 in good health. Some clones in this sample may be carry-over from other donors' samples.

The chain combines TRBV5-1 with TRBJ2-7; possibly TRBD1 or TRBD2 for D (5 bases each). The germline V gene encodes CDR1 SGHRS and CDR2 YFSETQ. The CDR3 extends over 14 amino acids. The V and J ends lost 2 bases and 4 bases respectively, with 13 bases between them. The DNA of the CDR3 is TGCGCCAGCAGCTTCGGGGCAGTTAAGTACGAGCAGTACTTC. Its translation is CASSFGAVKYEQYF. Full variable domain (rest looked up from reference TRBV5-1 and TRBJ2-7): KAGVTQTPRYLIKTRGQQVTLSCSPISGHRSVSWYQQTPGQGLQFLFEYFSETQRNKGNFPGRFSGRQFSNSRSEMNVSTLELGDSALYLCASSFGAVKYEQYFGPGTRLTVT.

J is TRBJ1-5 and V is TRBV18, with D possibly being TRBD1 (6 bases). Trimming took 5 bases from V and 2 from J, leaving 13 bases between them. CDR3 length: 15 residues. In germline, CDR1 is KGHSH, CDR2 LQKENI. The CDR3 sequence is CASSSNDRRNQPQHF. CDR3 nucleotides: TGTGCCAGCTCATCCAATGACAGGCGCAATCAGCCCCAGCATTTT.

This clone was detected once. The chain links TRBV7-9 to TRBJ2-2; D remains unclear. Trimming removed 1 base from V and 7 bases from J, with 4 bases in between. CDR1 is SEHNR and CDR2 is FQNEAQ in the germline V gene (reference sequence). The CDR3 is 12 amino acids. The CDR3 DNA reads TGTGCCAGCAGCTTAGTCGGCGGGGAGCTGTTTTTT. Translation: CASSLVGGELFF.

V usage is TRBV29-1 and J usage is TRBJ2-3; the D is unclear. The CDR3 totals 13 residues. V gave up 7 bases and J gave up 2 bases, with 13 bases separating them. CDR1 SQVTM and CDR2 ANQGSEA come from the germline V gene. CDR3 sequence: CSAARLTTDTQYF. The CDR3 DNA reads as TGCAGCGCCGCTCGACTCACCACAGATACGCAGTATTTT.

With respect to this clone: Different DNA sequences within this sample yield the same CDR3. The chain links TRBV7-9 to TRBJ2-7; maybe TRBD2 (6 bases). The CDR3 is 13 amino acids. Per germline, CDR1 SEHNR and CDR2 FQNEAQ (reference sequence). V dropped 0 bases and J dropped 7 bases, with 10 bases sitting between them. CDR3 residues: CASSLAGGGEQYF. Here the CDR3 DNA reads TGTGCCAGCAGCTTAGCGGGAGGAGGGGAGCAGTACTTC.

The V and J genes are TRBV6-5 and TRBJ1-2; 9 nucleotides line up with TRBD1. Losses at the gene ends were 6 bases for V and 8 bases for J; bases not matched to a gene: 10. The CDR3 is 14 amino acids. Germline assignment: CDR1 MNHEY and CDR2 SVGAGI. DNA for the CDR3: TGTGCCAGCAGCGGCGACAGGGGGGCCTGGGGCTACACCTTC. Encoded protein: CASSGDRGAWGYTF.

The chain is built from TRBV2 and TRBJ1-5, with D possibly being TRBD1 (6 bases). The germline V gene has CDR1 SNHLY and CDR2 FYNNEI. V was trimmed by 0 bases and J by 7 bases, leaving 16 bases between them. The CDR3 is made up of 16 amino acids. This CDR3 is CASSEAVGGTFQPQHF. The CDR3 DNA sequence: TGTGCCAGCAGTGAAGCCGTAGGGGGAACGTTCCAGCCCCAGCATTTT.

This sequence joins TRBV6-7 and TRBJ2-1; possibly TRBD1 for D (5 bases). TRBV6-7 is filed as an ORF, its function uncertain. The V gene lost 2 bases and the J gene lost 8 bases, with 16 bases spanning the gap. This CDR3 is built from 15 residues. The CDR3 region is CASSYPAGSKDEQFF. CDR3 in DNA: TGTGCCAGCAGTTACCCCGCAGGGTCTAAGGATGAGCAGTTCTTC.